This is a list of T cell receptor beta chains from one sample in a study of shared clonotypes between healthy human individuals. Using immunoSEQ multiplex PCR, the repertoire was profiled, and TCRdb retains in-frame clones only, with some absent. Of a few hundred thousand clones listed, around 67% are singletons. Sequences were obtained from memory CD4+ T cells sorted from blood. Receptor source: a man aged 25 to 45 in good health. Each CDR3 is given with its conserved first and last residue. The D gene is left open where the match is weak. Only some rows state a clone size, as once, few, many or a class for expanded clones.

CDR3nt	CDR3aa	d_gene	abundance	v_gene	j_gene
TGTGCCAGCACCCGCATATATAGCAATCAGCCCCAGCATTTT	CASTRIYSNQPQHF	NA	once	TRBV28	TRBJ1-5
TGTGCCAGCTCCCCCCCCGCCAGAGGGACCGGGGAGCTGTTTTTT	CASSPPARGTGELFF	NA	NA	TRBV18	TRBJ2-2
TGTGCCAGCAGCTTGGTGACCTTGGGGAATGAGCAGTTCTTC	CASSLVTLGNEQFF	NA	NA	TRBV5-5	TRBJ2-1
TGTGCCAGCAGCGTCGGTAGCCTTGGGAACACTGAAGCTTTCTTT	CASSVGSLGNTEAFF	NA	NA	TRBV9	TRBJ1-1
TGTGCCAGCAGCAAAGGGGACAGCTACAATGAGCAGTTCTTC	CASSKGDSYNEQFF	TRBD1	NA	TRBV7-2	TRBJ2-1
TGTGCCAGCACCGCGGGACAGGGCAATCAGCCCCAGCATTTT	CASTAGQGNQPQHF	TRBD1	NA	TRBV28	TRBJ1-5
TGTGCCATCAGCGGGGGGAACACTGAAGCTTTCTTT	CAISGGNTEAFF	NA	once	TRBV10-3	TRBJ1-1
TGTGCCAGCAGTGCCAGCCAGGGGTCTGGAAACACCATATATTTT	CASSASQGSGNTIYF	NA	NA	TRBV2	TRBJ1-3
TGTGCCAGCAGCTTGTATCAGGGACGAACCTACAATGAGCAGTTCTTC	CASSLYQGRTYNEQFF	NA	NA	TRBV5-6	TRBJ2-1
TGCGCCAGCAGTGACGGAAATACGCAGTATTTT	CASSDGNTQYF	NA	once	TRBV10-1	TRBJ2-3
TGTGCCAGCAGCCCATCGTGGGGCAATGAGCAGTTCTTC	CASSPSWGNEQFF	NA	NA	TRBV9	TRBJ2-1